These T cell receptor beta chains were read from a single sample in a study of blood T cell repertoires in COVID-19. Assay used: immunoSEQ multiplex PCR; TCRdb lists only in-frame clones, some missing. In the table there are hundreds of thousands of clones, 82% of which are singletons. Material for sequencing was peripheral blood. All receptors derive from a woman of 80 years or more with acute or convalescent COVID-19. CDR3s include the opening cysteine and the closing phenylalanine or tryptophan. Each record gives: D gene, V gene, J gene, clone size, CDR3 protein, CDR3 DNA. The D gene is left open where the match is weak. Clone size is not always given. Where it is, it says once, few, many or a class for expanded clones.

.	TRBV7-9	TRBJ1-6	few	CASSLGSSYNSPLHF	TGTGCCAGCAGCTTAGGTAGCTCCTATAATTCACCCCTCCACTTT
TRBD1	TRBV7-8	TRBJ1-2	.	CASSLGPWTGVDGYTF	TGTGCCAGCAGCTTAGGCCCCTGGACAGGGGTAGACGGCTACACCTTC
.	TRBV30	TRBJ1-4	.	CAGNRGGTNEKLFF	TGTGCCGGCAATAGGGGCGGCACTAATGAAAAACTGTTTTTT
TRBD2	TRBV27	TRBJ2-1	.	CASSSSGLYYNEQFF	TGTGCCAGCAGTTCTAGCGGATTGTATTACAATGAGCAGTTCTTC
.	TRBV6-2/TRBV6-3	TRBJ2-7	.	CASSYNGPYEQYF	TGTGCCAGCAGTTATAACGGTCCCTACGAGCAGTACTTC
TRBD2	TRBV9	TRBJ2-1	once	CASSVGKRGGFYNEQFF	TGTGCCAGCAGCGTAGGCAAGCGGGGGGGCTTTTACAATGAGCAGTTCTTC
.	TRBV9	TRBJ1-2	.	CASSASSGFRPFGGYTF	TGTGCCAGCAGCGCTAGTTCAGGGTTTCGCCCCTTTGGGGGCTACACCTTC
TRBD2	TRBV9	TRBJ2-7	.	CASSSRAGGRYEQYF	TGTGCCAGCAGCTCCCGAGCGGGGGGGCGGTACGAGCAGTACTTC
.	TRBV3-1/TRBV3-2	TRBJ2-7	.	CASSTSSSEQYF	TGTGCCAGCAGCACTTCGAGTAGCGAGCAGTACTTC
TRBD1	TRBV11-1	TRBJ1-6	.	CASSLAGQINSPLHF	TGTGCCAGCAGCTTAGCGGGACAGATTAATTCACCCCTCCACTTT
TRBD1	TRBV19	TRBJ1-1	.	CASSIDRGAFF	TGTGCCAGTAGTATAGACAGGGGGGCTTTCTTT
TRBD1	TRBV18	TRBJ2-7	.	CASSQGQGAYEQYF	TGTGCCAGCTCGCAGGGACAGGGGGCCTACGAGCAGTACTTC
TRBD2	TRBV15	TRBJ2-3	.	CATSRGLFGRANPDTQYF	TGTGCCACCAGCAGAGGTCTTTTTGGGAGGGCCAATCCAGATACGCAGTATTTT
TRBD2	TRBV7-9	TRBJ2-1	.	CASSSGTSGLYEQFF	TGTGCCAGCAGTTCCGGGACTAGCGGTCTCTATGAGCAGTTCTTC
TRBD2	TRBV7-2	TRBJ2-5	.	CASSLGASGGQETQYF	TGTGCCAGCAGCTTAGGGGCTAGCGGGGGCCAAGAGACCCAGTACTTC
.	TRBV30	TRBJ2-4	.	CAWSVGGAKNIQYF	TGTGCCTGGAGTGTTGGAGGGGCCAAAAACATTCAGTACTTC
.	TRBV2	TRBJ2-7	.	CASSEARAAYEQYF	TGTGCCAGCAGTGAAGCCAGGGCTGCCTACGAGCAGTACTTC
TRBD2	TRBV29-1	TRBJ2-7	.	CSVRPGLNRYEQYF	TGCAGCGTTCGACCGGGACTAAACCGGTACGAGCAGTACTTC
.	TRBV4-1	TRBJ1-5	.	CASSQGGPENGPQHF	TGCGCCAGCAGCCAGGGAGGCCCAGAAAATGGGCCCCAGCATTTT
TRBD2	TRBV28	TRBJ2-7	.	CASSFGTSGGLGYEQYF	TGTGCCAGCAGTTTTGGGACTAGCGGGGGGCTAGGCTACGAGCAGTACTTC
.	TRBV18	TRBJ1-1	.	CASSPPGVNTEAFF	TGTGCCAGCTCACCACCAGGGGTTAACACTGAAGCTTTCTTT
.	TRBV18	TRBJ1-2	once	CASSTVPGDGYTF	TGTGCCAGCTCGACGGTGCCAGGGGATGGCTACACCTTC
TRBD1	TRBV9	TRBJ2-7	.	CASSVGQGAVGEQYF	TGTGCCAGCAGCGTAGGGCAGGGGGCGGTTGGGGAGCAGTACTTC
.	TRBV2	TRBJ1-2	.	CASTRVGQGNGYTF	TGTGCCAGCACTAGAGTAGGGCAGGGGAATGGCTACACCTTC
.	TRBV5-1	TRBJ1-1	once	CASSKEQGSWTEAFF	TGCGCCAGCAGCAAGGAACAGGGCTCGTGGACTGAAGCTTTCTTT
TRBD1	TRBV5-6	TRBJ1-2	.	CASSPDRVRGYTF	TGTGCCAGCAGCCCTGACAGGGTCCGAGGCTACACCTTC
.	TRBV5-1	TRBJ2-7	many	CASGVRGTYEQYF	TGCGCCAGCGGAGTCAGGGGAACCTACGAGCAGTACTTC
.	TRBV4-1	TRBJ1-5	.	CASSQDRPGSNQPQHF	TGCGCCAGCAGCCAAGATCGCCCGGGTAGCAATCAGCCCCAGCATTTT
TRBD2	TRBV29-1	TRBJ2-7	.	CSVEDNGGQAGLAPYEQYF	TGCAGCGTTGAAGATAATGGCGGACAGGCGGGACTAGCGCCTTACGAGCAGTACTTC
TRBD2	TRBV28	TRBJ2-1	.	CASSPEWREGRTYNEQFF	TGTGCCAGCAGCCCTGAGTGGCGGGAGGGCCGCACCTACAATGAGCAGTTCTTC
TRBD2	TRBV19	TRBJ2-3	.	CASSISGGTDTQYF	TGTGCCAGTAGTATTAGCGGGGGCACAGATACGCAGTATTTT
TRBD2	TRBV7-3	TRBJ2-7	many	CASSPSGSSYEQYF	TGTGCCAGCAGCCCTAGCGGGAGCTCCTACGAGCAGTACTTC
.	TRBV21-1	TRBJ2-1	.	CASSKNRLGAGDEQFF	TGTGCCAGCAGCAAAAATCGCTTGGGGGCCGGGGATGAGCAGTTCTTC
TRBD2	TRBV5-4	TRBJ2-3	.	CASNPGGRADTQYF	TGTGCCAGCAACCCGGGAGGGCGGGCAGATACGCAGTATTTT
.	TRBV2	TRBJ2-2	.	CASSILAPSGELFF	TGTGCCAGCAGTATACTAGCCCCATCCGGGGAGCTGTTTTTT